A selection of T cell receptor beta chains follows, all from one sample in a study of Tregs in tolerant kidney transplant recipients. The repertoire was sequenced with immunoSEQ multiplex PCR; TCRdb's copy has only in-frame clones and lacks some. This sample has about 110,000 clones, with about 90% found just once. The specimen was CD4+ T cells from blood, collected before the transplant. These receptors came from a human donor who received a combined kidney and bone marrow transplant. Both conserved end residues are part of each CDR3. A D gene is named only where the DNA matches it firmly. For some rows the clone size is stated as once, few or many, or as a class when expanded; others skip it.

clone size,J gene,V gene,D gene,CDR3 length,CDR3 protein,CDR3 DNA
-,TRBJ2-7,TRBV28,-,15,CASSPGTLSSYEQYF,TGTGCCAGCAGCCCCGGGACATTAAGCTCCTACGAGCAGTACTTC
-,TRBJ2-2,TRBV5-1,TRBD1,16,CASSPGTGGFTGELFF,TGCGCCAGCAGCCCCGGGACAGGGGGGTTTACCGGGGAGCTGTTTTTT
-,TRBJ1-5,TRBV2,TRBD1,17,CASSESLDRDGNQPQHF,TGTGCCAGCAGTGAATCCCTGGACAGGGACGGCAATCAGCCCCAGCATTTT
-,TRBJ2-3,TRBV5-1,TRBD1,16,CASSPMTGGATDTQYF,TGCGCCAGCAGCCCCATGACAGGGGGCGCGACAGATACGCAGTATTTT
-,TRBJ2-3,TRBV28,TRBD1,14,CASSLRTGGQGKYF,TGTGCCAGCAGTTTAAGAACGGGGGGACAGGGCAAGTATTTT
-,TRBJ1-5,TRBV5-8,TRBD1,19,CASSRDRAAQTYSNQPQHF,TGTGCCAGCAGCCGCGACAGGGCCGCACAAACTTATAGCAATCAGCCCCAGCATTTT
-,TRBJ1-6,TRBV7-2,TRBD1,16,CASSPIGQGLGSPLHF,TGTGCCAGCAGCCCGATTGGACAGGGACTTGGCTCACCCCTCCACTTT
-,TRBJ2-7,TRBV5-1,TRBD2,18,CASRPRTSGGPISYEQYF,TGCGCCAGCAGACCTAGGACTAGCGGGGGGCCGATCTCCTACGAGCAGTACTTC
-,TRBJ2-7,TRBV10-3,TRBD2,16,CAISGPGLAGTYEQYF,TGTGCCATCAGTGGGCCGGGACTAGCGGGAACTTACGAGCAGTACTTC
-,TRBJ1-6,TRBV13,TRBD1,14,CASSWDRGNSPLHF,TGTGCCAGCAGCTGGGACAGGGGGAATTCACCCCTCCACTTT
-,TRBJ1-1,TRBV19,-,12,CASMRSATEAFF,TGTGCCAGTATGAGGTCGGCCACTGAAGCTTTCTTT
-,TRBJ2-7,TRBV7-2,-,15,CASSPPGASAYEQYF,TGTGCCAGCAGCCCACCAGGGGCGTCCGCCTACGAGCAGTACTTC
-,TRBJ1-1,TRBV5-1,-,14,CASREDNRNTEAFF,TGCGCCAGCAGAGAAGACAATCGGAACACTGAAGCTTTCTTT
-,TRBJ2-7,TRBV6-6,TRBD1,13,CASIPGTGYEQYF,TGTGCCAGCATTCCAGGGACAGGCTACGAGCAGTACTTC
-,TRBJ1-5,TRBV5-4,TRBD1,18,CASSLRDRGHYSNQPQHF,TGTGCCAGCAGCTTGAGGGACAGGGGACATTATAGCAATCAGCCCCAGCATTTT
-,TRBJ2-7,TRBV28,TRBD2,15,CASSLESGRVGEQYF,TGTGCCAGCAGTTTAGAATCGGGGAGGGTTGGGGAGCAGTACTTC
-,TRBJ1-2,TRBV7-2,-,13,CASSLPFFYGYTF,TGTGCCAGCAGCCTACCATTCTTCTATGGCTACACCTTC
-,TRBJ1-1,TRBV28,-,14,CASSPFPRGTEAFF,TGTGCCAGCAGCCCCTTCCCCCGCGGAACTGAAGCTTTCTTT
-,TRBJ1-1,TRBV10-2,TRBD1,15,CASRTRQGGTTEAFF,TGCGCCAGCAGAACCAGACAGGGGGGGACCACTGAAGCTTTCTTT
-,TRBJ1-1,TRBV10-3,TRBD1,14,CATNGGQSTAEAFF,TGTGCCACCAACGGGGGACAGTCCACCGCTGAAGCTTTCTTT
-,TRBJ1-1,TRBV10-1,-,13,CASSDQANTEAFF,TGCGCCAGCAGTGATCAAGCGAACACTGAAGCTTTCTTT
once,TRBJ2-5,TRBV5-1,-,15,CASSPGWRGGETQYF,TGCGCCAGCAGCCCTGGCTGGAGGGGCGGGGAGACCCAGTACTTC
-,TRBJ1-2,TRBV11-2,-,15,CASSPEGWGPYGYTF,TGTGCCAGCAGCCCTGAGGGCTGGGGGCCCTATGGCTACACCTTC
-,TRBJ2-3,TRBV11-2,-,17,CASSSHRRTNFTDTQYF,TGTGCCAGCAGCTCCCACCGACGGACTAATTTCACAGATACGCAGTATTTT
-,TRBJ2-5,TRBV4-1,TRBD2,17,CASSQVKLAGGQETQYF,TGCGCCAGCAGCCAAGTAAAACTAGCGGGGGGGCAAGAGACCCAGTACTTC
-,TRBJ2-5,TRBV6-5,-,12,CASGRDQETQYF,TGTGCCAGCGGGCGGGACCAAGAGACCCAGTACTTC
-,TRBJ1-2,TRBV18,TRBD1,14,CASSPGQGNYGYTF,TGTGCCAGCTCACCCGGACAGGGTAACTATGGCTACACCTTC
-,TRBJ1-1,TRBV14,TRBD1,16,CASSQGQGPFNTEAFF,TGTGCCAGCAGCCAAGGACAGGGCCCTTTCAACACTGAAGCTTTCTTT
-,TRBJ2-2,TRBV28,TRBD2,18,CASRRLGTSGGATGELFF,TGTGCCAGCCGACGACTTGGGACTAGCGGGGGGGCCACCGGGGAGCTGTTTTTT
few,TRBJ2-7,TRBV6-1,TRBD2,13,CASRAGGSYEQYF,TGTGCCAGCAGGGCGGGAGGATCCTACGAGCAGTACTTC
few,TRBJ1-2,TRBV7-9,-,13,CASSPIGGGGYTF,TGTGCCAGCAGCCCGATCGGGGGTGGGGGCTACACCTTC
-,TRBJ2-1,TRBV4-3,TRBD2,19,CASSQDYSGAAISYNEQFF,TGCGCCAGCAGCCAAGATTACAGCGGGGCAGCAATTTCCTACAATGAGCAGTTCTTC
-,TRBJ1-4,TRBV5-1,TRBD1,16,CASSWGDRRLNEKLFF,TGCGCCAGCAGCTGGGGGGACAGGAGACTTAATGAAAAACTGTTTTTT
-,TRBJ2-1,TRBV7-6,TRBD1,18,CASSPKLYRDRGYNEQFF,TGTGCCAGCAGCCCAAAGCTTTACCGGGACAGGGGATACAATGAGCAGTTCTTC
-,TRBJ1-1,TRBV10-3,-,14,CAIRMTGMNTEAFF,TGTGCCATCAGGATGACAGGTATGAACACTGAAGCTTTCTTT
-,TRBJ1-2,TRBV29-1,TRBD1,14,CSVRGGTEVYGYTF,TGCAGCGTGAGGGGCGGGACAGAAGTTTATGGCTACACCTTC
few,TRBJ2-1,TRBV21-1,-,18,CASRVKGTGLAGSNEQFF,TGTGCCAGCAGGGTGAAGGGGACCGGGTTAGCGGGGAGCAATGAGCAGTTCTTC
-,TRBJ2-1,TRBV5-1,TRBD2,20,CASRTDKGGLYSGGTNEQFF,TGCGCCAGCAGAACCGACAAGGGAGGGCTTTACAGCGGGGGGACCAATGAGCAGTTCTTC
-,TRBJ2-7,TRBV5-1,TRBD2,15,CASSHGTSGAYEQYF,TGCGCCAGCAGCCATGGGACTAGCGGAGCCTACGAGCAGTACTTC
-,TRBJ1-6,TRBV5-4,TRBD1,15,CASSSNRGRNSPLHF,TGTGCCAGCAGCTCGAACAGGGGACGAAATTCACCCCTCCACTTT
-,TRBJ2-2,TRBV29-1,TRBD1,15,CSVEEWDRGTGELFF,TGCAGCGTTGAAGAGTGGGACAGGGGCACCGGGGAGCTGTTTTTT
-,TRBJ2-2,TRBV28,-,15,CASSPAGATSGELFF,TGTGCCAGCAGTCCCGCGGGGGCCACCTCCGGGGAGCTGTTTTTT
-,TRBJ2-7,TRBV19,TRBD1,14,CASSIRTGGYEQYF,TGTGCCAGTAGTATCCGGACAGGGGGCTACGAGCAGTACTTC
-,TRBJ1-2,TRBV5-1,-,13,CASSLGPGSGYTF,TGCGCCAGCAGCTTGGGTCCCGGGTCTGGCTACACCTTC